The entry below gives a single T cell receptor (beta chain) sequence along with its context. Its target is unknown. The sample originates from a study of CD8 T cells in ankylosing spondylitis. Study conclusions and caveats: Matched ankylosing spondylitis synovial fluid reportedly showed significant enrichment of disease-linked clones. Earlier authors reported some of these motif variants in reactive arthritis synovial fluid and blood. Disease-linked clones were found to be CD8+ and relatively rare in peripheral blood. A motif of 7 to 9 highly homologous TCR beta variants was seen as apparently characteristic of ankylosing spondylitis blood.

TCRdb called the 5' RACE reads again in MiXCR, with one record for every CDR3 protein. The table shows nearly 350,000 distinct CDR3 sequences, with over 12% occurring only once. The CDR3 length is 14 residues. Germline V gene lookup returns CDR1 SGHDT and CDR2 YYEEEE. Trimming pared 4 bases from V and 0 bases from J, leaving 10 bases between. Sequencing used blood, either unsorted or a sorted T cell fraction (not recorded which). The TCR was taken from a male donor with ankylosing spondylitis or in good health (not recorded which). This chain links TRBV5-6 with TRBJ1-2, with a tentative D call TRBD1 (6 bases). The CDR3 DNA reads as TGTGCCAGCAGCCACAGGGCTTCTAACTATGGCTACACCTTC. Translated, it gives CASSHRASNYGYTF.